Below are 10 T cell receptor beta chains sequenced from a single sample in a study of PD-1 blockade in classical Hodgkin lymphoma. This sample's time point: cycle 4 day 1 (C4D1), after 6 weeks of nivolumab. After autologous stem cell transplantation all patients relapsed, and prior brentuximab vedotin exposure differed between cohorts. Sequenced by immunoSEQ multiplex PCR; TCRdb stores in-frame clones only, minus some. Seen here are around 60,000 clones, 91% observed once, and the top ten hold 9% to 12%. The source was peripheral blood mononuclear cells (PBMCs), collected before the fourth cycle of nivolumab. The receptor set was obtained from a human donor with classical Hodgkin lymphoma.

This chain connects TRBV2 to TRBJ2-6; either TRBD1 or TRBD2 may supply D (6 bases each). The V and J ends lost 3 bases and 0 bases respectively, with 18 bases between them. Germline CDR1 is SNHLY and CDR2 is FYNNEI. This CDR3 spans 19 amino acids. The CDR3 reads CASSDRGTLDFSGANVLTF. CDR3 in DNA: TGTGCCAGCAGTGATAGGGGGACTTTGGACTTCTCTGGGGCCAACGTCCTGACTTTC.

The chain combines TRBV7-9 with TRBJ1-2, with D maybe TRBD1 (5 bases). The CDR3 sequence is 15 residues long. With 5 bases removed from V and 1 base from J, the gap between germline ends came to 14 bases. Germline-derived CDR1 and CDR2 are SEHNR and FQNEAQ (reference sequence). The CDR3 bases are TGTGCCAGCAGCCCGACGGGACCGATTAACTATGGCTACACCTTC. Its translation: CASSPTGPINYGYTF.

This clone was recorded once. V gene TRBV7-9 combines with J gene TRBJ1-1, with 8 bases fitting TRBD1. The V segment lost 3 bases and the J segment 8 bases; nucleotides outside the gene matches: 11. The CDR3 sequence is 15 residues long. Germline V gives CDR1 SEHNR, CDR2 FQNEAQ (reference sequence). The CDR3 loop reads CASSLFRGQRSEAFF. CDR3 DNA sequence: TGTGCCAGCAGCTTGTTCAGGGGGCAGAGATCGGAAGCTTTCTTT.

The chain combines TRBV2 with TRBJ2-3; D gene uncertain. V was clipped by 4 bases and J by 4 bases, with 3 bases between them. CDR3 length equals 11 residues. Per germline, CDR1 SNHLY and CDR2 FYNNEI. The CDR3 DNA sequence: TGTGCCAGCAGTGTGCCAGATACGCAGTATTTT. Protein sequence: CASSVPDTQYF.

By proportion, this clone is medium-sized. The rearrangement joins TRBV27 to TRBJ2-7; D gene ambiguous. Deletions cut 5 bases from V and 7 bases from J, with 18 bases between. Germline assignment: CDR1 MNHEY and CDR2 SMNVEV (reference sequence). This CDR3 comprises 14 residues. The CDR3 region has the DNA TGTGCCAGCAGTCTTGGGTCATCGCCACGGGAGCAGTACTTC. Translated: CASSLGSSPREQYF.

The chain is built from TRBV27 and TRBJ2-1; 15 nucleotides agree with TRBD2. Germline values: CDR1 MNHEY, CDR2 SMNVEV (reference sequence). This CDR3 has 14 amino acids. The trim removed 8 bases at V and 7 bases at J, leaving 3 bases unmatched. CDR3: CASGTSGGFNEQFF. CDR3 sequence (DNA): TGTGCCAGCGGGACTAGCGGGGGGTTTAATGAGCAGTTCTTC.

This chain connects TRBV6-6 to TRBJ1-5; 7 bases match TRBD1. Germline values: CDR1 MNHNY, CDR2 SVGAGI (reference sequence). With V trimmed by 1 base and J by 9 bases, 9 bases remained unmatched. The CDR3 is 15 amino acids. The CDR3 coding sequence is TGTGCCAGCAGTTACTTCAGGGGGACATATCGGCCCCAGCATTTT. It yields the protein CASSYFRGTYRPQHF.

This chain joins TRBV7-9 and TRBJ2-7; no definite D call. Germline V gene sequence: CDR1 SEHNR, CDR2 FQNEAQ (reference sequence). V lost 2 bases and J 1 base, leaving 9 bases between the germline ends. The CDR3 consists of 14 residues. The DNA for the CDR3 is TGTGCCAGCAGCTTATCGGGCAGATCCTACGAGCAGTACTTC. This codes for CASSLSGRSYEQYF.

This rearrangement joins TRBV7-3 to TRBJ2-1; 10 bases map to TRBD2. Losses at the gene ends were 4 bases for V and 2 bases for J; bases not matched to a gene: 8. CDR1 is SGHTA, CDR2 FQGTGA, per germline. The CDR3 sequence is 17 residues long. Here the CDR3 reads CASSSGTSEPTYNEQFF. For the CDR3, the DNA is TGTGCCAGCAGCTCCGGGACTAGCGAACCGACCTACAATGAGCAGTTCTTC.

In DNA form, the CDR3 reads TGTGCCACCAGCAGAGATCAGGCAGGGGATCGGCCCCAGCATTTT. This translates into CATSRDQAGDRPQHF. The V call is TRBV15, the J call TRBJ1-5, with D perhaps TRBD1 (6 bases). This CDR3 comprises 15 residues. Germline V lookup: CDR1 LNHNV, CDR2 YYDKDF (reference sequence). Trimming removed 0 bases from V and 9 bases from J, with 15 bases in between.